What follows are 2 T cell receptor beta chains derived from one specimen sequenced in a study of cytomegalovirus exposure and HLA in healthy donors. 13 Jbeta primers and 60 Vbeta primers were used for the PCR. Generated by immunoSEQ multiplex PCR, the TCRdb table keeps only in-frame clones and is missing some. The sample carries under 200,000 clones, approximately 88% recorded once. Sequenced sample: PBMCs. The receptors shown here come from a man aged 25 to 40 in good health and CMV-seronegative.

The chain links TRBV5-5 to TRBJ1-5; D remains unclear. The germline CDR1 and CDR2 sequences are SGHKS and YYEKEE (reference sequence). Trimming pared 0 bases from V and 5 bases from J, leaving 9 bases between. This CDR3 comprises 14 residues. The CDR3 coding sequence is TGTGCCAGCAGCTTGGCAGAACAGTATCAGCCCCAGCATTTT. Encoded protein: CASSLAEQYQPQHF.

This chain uses TRBV7-2 with TRBJ2-7; 7 nucleotides line up with TRBD1. The junction had 6 bases not matched to a gene; V was cut back by 4 bases and J by 6 bases. The germline gives CDR1 SGHTA, CDR2 FQGNSA. This CDR3 contains 13 residues. The CDR3 sequence is CASSSGQFIEQYF. In DNA form, the CDR3 reads TGTGCCAGCAGCTCGGGACAGTTTATCGAGCAGTACTTC.